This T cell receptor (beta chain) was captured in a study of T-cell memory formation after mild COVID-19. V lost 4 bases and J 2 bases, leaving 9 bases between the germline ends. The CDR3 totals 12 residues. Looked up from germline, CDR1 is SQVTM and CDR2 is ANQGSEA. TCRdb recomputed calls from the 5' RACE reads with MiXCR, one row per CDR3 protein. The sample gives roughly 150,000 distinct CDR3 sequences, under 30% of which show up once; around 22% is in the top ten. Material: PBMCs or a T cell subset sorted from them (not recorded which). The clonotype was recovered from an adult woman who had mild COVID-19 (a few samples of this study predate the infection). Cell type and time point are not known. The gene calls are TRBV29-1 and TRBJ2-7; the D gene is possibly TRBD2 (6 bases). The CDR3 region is CSVGSGAYEQYF. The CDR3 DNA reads TGCAGCGTTGGGTCGGGGGCCTACGAGCAGTACTTC.